This T cell receptor (beta chain) was documented in a study of cytomegalovirus exposure and HLA in healthy donors. Study context: Roughly 92 million unique TCRs, all from HLA-typed donors, were included in an early release of the data.

Both 60 Vbeta primers and 13 Jbeta primers went into the PCR. Per the study methods: There were about 80 million unique TCR beta chains by a later count, and about 12 million of them were shared. Some clones are missing from TCRdb's copy, which holds only in-frame ones; the method was immunoSEQ multiplex PCR. V, J and clone size were drawn from that table, and D and trimming were deduced from the DNA. This sample has about 120,000 clones, with roughly 80% found just once. Notes on this clone: The antigen remains undetermined.

Notes on the study in general: Later analysis found that TCR beta chains associated with HLA were more clonally expanded than other, equally common chains. TCR beta chains numbering under 200 were designated cytomegalovirus-associated.

Germline V CDR1 and CDR2: SQVTM, ANQGSEA. This CDR3 region has 16 residues. V lost 4 bases and J 8 bases, leaving 24 bases between the germline ends. The receptor was derived from a man younger than 40 in good health and CMV-seronegative. Material for sequencing was PBMCs. The chain has TRBV29-1 and TRBJ2-1; weak D call: TRBD2 (5 bases). Here the CDR3 reads CSVGKFSGIGQDEQFF. The CDR3 DNA follows: TGCAGCGTTGGCAAGTTTTCGGGGATCGGGCAAGATGAGCAGTTCTTC.